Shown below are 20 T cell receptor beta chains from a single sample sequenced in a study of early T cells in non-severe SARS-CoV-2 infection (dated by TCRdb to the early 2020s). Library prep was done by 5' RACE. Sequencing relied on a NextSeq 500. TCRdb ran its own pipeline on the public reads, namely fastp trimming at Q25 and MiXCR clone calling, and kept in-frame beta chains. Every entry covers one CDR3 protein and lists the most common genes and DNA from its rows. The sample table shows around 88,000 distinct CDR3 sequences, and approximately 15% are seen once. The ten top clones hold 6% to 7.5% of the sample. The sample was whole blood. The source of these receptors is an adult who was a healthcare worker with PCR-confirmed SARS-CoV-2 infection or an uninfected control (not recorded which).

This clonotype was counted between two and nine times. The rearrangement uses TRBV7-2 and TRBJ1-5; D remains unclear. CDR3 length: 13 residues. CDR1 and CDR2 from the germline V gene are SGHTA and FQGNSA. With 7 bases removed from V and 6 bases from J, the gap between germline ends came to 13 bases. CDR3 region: CASTAGYFQPQHF. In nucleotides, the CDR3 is TGTGCCAGCACTGCCGGATATTTTCAGCCCCAGCATTTT.

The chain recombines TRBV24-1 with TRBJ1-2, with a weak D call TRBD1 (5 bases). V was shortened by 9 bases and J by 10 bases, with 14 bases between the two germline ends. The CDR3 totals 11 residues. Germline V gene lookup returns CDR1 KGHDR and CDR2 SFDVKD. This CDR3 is CATYDRRTYTF. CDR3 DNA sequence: TGTGCCACCTATGACAGACGGACCTACACCTTC.

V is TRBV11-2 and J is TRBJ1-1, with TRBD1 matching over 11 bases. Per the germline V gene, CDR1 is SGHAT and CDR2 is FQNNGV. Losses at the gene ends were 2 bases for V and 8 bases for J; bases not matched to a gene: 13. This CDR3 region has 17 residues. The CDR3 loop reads CASSLIPGQGAQGEAFF. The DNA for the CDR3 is TGTGCCAGCAGCTTAATCCCTGGACAGGGGGCCCAGGGAGAAGCTTTCTTT.

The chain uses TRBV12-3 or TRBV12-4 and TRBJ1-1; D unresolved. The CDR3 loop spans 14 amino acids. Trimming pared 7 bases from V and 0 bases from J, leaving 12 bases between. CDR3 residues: CASTLWEMNTEAFF. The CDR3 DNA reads TGTGCCAGCACCCTCTGGGAGATGAACACTGAAGCTTTCTTT.

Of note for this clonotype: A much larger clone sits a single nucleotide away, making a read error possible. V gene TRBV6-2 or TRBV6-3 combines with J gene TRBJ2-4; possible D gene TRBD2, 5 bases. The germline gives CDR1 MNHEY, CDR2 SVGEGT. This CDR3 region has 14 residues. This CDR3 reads CVSSRGLAKNIQYF. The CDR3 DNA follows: TGTGTCAGCAGTAGAGGACTAGCCAAAAACATTCAGTACTTC.

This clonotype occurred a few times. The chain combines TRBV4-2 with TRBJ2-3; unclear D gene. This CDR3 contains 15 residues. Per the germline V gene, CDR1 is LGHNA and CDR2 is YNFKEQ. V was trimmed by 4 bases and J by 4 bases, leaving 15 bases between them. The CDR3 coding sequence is TGTGCCAGCAGCCGGGAAAATAGTCAGGCAGATACGCAGTATTTT. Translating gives CASSRENSQADTQYF.

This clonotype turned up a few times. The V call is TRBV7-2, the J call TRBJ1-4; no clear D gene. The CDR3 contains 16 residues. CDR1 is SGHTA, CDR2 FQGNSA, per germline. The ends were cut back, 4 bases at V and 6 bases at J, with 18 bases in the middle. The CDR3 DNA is TGTGCCAGCAGCTCATCTCTCGGGCGTCAGCATGAAAAACTGTTTTTT. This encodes CASSSSLGRQHEKLFF.

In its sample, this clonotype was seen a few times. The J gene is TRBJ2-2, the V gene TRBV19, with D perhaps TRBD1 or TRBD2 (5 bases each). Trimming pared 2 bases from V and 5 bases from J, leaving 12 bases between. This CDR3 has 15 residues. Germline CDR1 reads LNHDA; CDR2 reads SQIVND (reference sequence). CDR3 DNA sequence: TGTGCCAGTAGTATAACCGGGGCCTCAACCGGGGAGCTGTTTTTT. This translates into CASSITGASTGELFF.

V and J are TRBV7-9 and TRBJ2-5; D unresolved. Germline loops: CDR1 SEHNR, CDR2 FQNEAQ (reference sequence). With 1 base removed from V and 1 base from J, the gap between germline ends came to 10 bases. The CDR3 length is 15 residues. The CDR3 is CASSLEPGAQETQYF. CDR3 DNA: TGTGCCAGCAGCTTAGAGCCAGGAGCCCAAGAGACCCAGTACTTC.

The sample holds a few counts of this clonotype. Written as DNA, the CDR3 is TGTGCCAGCAGTCAGGACCATCTTAACTATGGCTACACCTTC. Its translation: CASSQDHLNYGYTF. The chain has TRBV28 and TRBJ1-2, with D uncertain. V lost 5 bases and J 1 base, leaving 11 bases between the germline ends. Germline CDR1 MDHEN, CDR2 SYDVKM. The CDR3 extends over 14 amino acids.

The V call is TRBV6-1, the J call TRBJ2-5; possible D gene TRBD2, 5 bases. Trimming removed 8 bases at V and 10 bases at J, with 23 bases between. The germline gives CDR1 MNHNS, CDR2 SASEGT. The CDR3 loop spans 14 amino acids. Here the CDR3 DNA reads TGTGCCAGCGCGAGGGCAGCCTCCACGGGTGGCCAGTACTTC. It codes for CASARAASTGGQYF.

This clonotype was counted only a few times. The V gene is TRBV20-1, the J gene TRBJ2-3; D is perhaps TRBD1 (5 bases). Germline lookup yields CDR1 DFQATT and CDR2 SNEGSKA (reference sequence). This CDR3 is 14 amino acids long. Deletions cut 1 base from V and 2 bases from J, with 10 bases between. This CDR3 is CSARGGGPTDTQYF. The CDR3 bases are TGCAGTGCTAGAGGGGGCGGCCCCACAGATACGCAGTATTTT.

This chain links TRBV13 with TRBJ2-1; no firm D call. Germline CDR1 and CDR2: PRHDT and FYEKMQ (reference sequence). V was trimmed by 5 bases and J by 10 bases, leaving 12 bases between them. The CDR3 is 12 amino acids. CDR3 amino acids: CASSALPREQFF. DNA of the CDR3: TGTGCCAGCAGCGCCCTGCCTAGGGAGCAGTTCTTC.

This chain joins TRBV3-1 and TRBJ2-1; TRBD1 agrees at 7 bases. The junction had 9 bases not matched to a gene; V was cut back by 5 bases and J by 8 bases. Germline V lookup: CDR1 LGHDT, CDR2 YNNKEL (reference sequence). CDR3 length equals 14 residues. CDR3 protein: CASSSRGSYDEQFF. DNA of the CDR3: TGTGCCAGCAGCTCCAGGGGGTCCTATGATGAGCAGTTCTTC.

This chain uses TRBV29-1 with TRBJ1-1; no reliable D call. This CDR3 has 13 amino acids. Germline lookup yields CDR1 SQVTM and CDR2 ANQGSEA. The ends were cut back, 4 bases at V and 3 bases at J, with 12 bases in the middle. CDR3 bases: TGCAGCGTTGCAAGGCAAATTGACACTGAAGCTTTCTTT. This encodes CSVARQIDTEAFF.

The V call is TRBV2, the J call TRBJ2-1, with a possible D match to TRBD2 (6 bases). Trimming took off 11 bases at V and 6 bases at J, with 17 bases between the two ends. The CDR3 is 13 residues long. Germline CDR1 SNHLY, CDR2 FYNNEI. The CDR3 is CAGGEEVLNEQFF. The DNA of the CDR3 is TGTGCCGGCGGGGAAGAAGTACTCAATGAGCAGTTCTTC.

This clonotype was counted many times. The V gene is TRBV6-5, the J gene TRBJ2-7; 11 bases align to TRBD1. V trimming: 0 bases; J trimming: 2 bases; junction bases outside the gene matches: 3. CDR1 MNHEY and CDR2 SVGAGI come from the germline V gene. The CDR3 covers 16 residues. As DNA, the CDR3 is TGTGCCAGCAGTTACTCTGGGACAGGGGGGGCCTACGAGCAGTACTTC. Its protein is CASSYSGTGGAYEQYF.

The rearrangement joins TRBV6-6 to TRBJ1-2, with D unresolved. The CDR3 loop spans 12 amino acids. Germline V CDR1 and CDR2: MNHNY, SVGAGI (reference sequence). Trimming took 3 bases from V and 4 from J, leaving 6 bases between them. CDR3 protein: CASSYLAYGYTF. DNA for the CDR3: TGTGCCAGCAGTTATCTCGCCTATGGCTACACCTTC.

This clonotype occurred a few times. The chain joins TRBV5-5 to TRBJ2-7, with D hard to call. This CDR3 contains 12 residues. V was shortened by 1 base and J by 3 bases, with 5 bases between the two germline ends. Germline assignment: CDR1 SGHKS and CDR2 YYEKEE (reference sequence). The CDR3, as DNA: TGTGCCAGCAGCTTGAACGGCTACGAGCAGTACTTC. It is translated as CASSLNGYEQYF. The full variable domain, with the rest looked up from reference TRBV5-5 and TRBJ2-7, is DAGVTQSPTHLIKTRGQQVTLRCSPISGHKSVSWYQQVLGQGPQFIFQYYEKEERGRGNFPDRFSARQFPNYSSELNVNALLLGDSALYLCASSLNGYEQYFGPGTRLTVT.

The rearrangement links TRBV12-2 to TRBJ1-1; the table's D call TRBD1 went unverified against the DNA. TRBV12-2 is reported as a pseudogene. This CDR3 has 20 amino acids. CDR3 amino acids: CASRLASRDRGGEGIAEAFF. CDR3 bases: TGTGCAAGTCGCTTAGCGTCCCGGGACAGGGGCGGGGAAGGAATCGCTGAAGCTTTCTTT.